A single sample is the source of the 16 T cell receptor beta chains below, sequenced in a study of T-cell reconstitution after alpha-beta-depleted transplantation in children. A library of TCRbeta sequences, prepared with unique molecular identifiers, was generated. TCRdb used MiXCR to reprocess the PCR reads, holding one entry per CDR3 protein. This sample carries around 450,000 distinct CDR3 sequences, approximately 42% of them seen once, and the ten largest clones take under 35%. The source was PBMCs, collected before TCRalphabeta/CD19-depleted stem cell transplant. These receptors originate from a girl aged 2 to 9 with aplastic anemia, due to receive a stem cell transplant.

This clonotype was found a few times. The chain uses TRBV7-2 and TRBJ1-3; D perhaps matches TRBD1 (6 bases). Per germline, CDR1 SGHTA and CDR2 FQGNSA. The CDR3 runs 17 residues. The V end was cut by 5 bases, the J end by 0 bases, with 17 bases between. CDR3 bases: TGTGCCAGCAGCCGTCCGACAGGAATCCTCTCTGGAAACACCATATATTTT. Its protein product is CASSRPTGILSGNTIYF.

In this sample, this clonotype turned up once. The DNA of the CDR3 is TGCGCCAGCAGTGCGCAGGGGGGCACCGGGGAGCTGTTTTTT. Its protein is CASSAQGGTGELFF. The J gene is TRBJ2-2, the V gene TRBV5-1; maybe TRBD1 (7 bases). V was shortened by 5 bases and J by 4 bases, with 12 bases between the two germline ends. In germline, CDR1 is SGHRS, CDR2 YFSETQ. The CDR3 is 14 amino acids.

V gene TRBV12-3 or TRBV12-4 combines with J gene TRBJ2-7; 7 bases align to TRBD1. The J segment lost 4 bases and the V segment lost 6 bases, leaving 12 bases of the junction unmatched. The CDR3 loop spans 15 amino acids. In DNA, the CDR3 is TGTGCCAGCAGGCCAGACAGGGTGGGACCTTACGAGCAGTACTTC. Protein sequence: CASRPDRVGPYEQYF.

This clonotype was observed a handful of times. CDR3 nucleotide sequence: TGTGCCAGCAGTTACTCGACGCAAAAAGGCGAGCAGTACTTC. The encoded protein is CASSYSTQKGEQYF. The chain joins TRBV6-2 or TRBV6-3 to TRBJ2-7; D is undetermined. Germline V gives CDR1 MNHEY, CDR2 SVGEGT. The CDR3 spans 14 residues. Trimming removed 0 bases at V and 6 bases at J, with 12 bases between.

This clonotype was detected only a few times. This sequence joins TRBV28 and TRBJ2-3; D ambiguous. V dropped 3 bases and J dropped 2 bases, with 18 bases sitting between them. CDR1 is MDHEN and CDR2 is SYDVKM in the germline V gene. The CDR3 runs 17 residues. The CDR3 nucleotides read TGTGCCAGCAGTTTTATGGGCAGAGCAAAGGCCACAGATACGCAGTATTTT. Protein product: CASSFMGRAKATDTQYF.

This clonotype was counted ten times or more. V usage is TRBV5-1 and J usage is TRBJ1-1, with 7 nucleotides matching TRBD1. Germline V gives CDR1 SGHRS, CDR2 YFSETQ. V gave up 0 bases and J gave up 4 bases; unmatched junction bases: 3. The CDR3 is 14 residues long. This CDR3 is CASSLATGITEAFF. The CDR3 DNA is TGCGCCAGCAGCTTGGCGACAGGGATCACTGAAGCTTTCTTT.

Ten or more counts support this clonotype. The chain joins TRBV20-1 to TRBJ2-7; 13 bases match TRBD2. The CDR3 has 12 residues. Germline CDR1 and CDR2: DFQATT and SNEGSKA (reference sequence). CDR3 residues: CSTSGRAGEQYF. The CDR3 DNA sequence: TGCAGCACTAGCGGGAGGGCCGGTGAGCAGTACTTC.

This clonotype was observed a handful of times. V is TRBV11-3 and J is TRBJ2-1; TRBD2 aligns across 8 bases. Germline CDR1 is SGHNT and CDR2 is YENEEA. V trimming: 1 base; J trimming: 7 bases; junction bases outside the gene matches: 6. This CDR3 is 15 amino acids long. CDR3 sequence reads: CASSLGAGAPNEQFF. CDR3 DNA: TGTGCCAGCAGCTTAGGAGCGGGAGCACCAAATGAGCAGTTCTTC.

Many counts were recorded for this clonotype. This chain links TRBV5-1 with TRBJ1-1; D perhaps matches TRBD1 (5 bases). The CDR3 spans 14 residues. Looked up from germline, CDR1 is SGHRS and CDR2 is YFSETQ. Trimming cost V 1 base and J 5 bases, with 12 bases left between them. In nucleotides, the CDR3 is TGCGCCAGCAGCTTGCGGGCAGGGCGGACTGAAGCTTTCTTT. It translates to CASSLRAGRTEAFF.

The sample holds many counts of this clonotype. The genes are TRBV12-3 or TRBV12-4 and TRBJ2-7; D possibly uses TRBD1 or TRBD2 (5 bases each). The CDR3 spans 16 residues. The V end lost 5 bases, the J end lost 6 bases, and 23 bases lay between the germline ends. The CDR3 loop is CASSPVLVEGIGEQYF. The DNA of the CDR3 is TGTGCCAGCAGTCCAGTATTAGTCGAGGGGATAGGCGAGCAGTACTTC.

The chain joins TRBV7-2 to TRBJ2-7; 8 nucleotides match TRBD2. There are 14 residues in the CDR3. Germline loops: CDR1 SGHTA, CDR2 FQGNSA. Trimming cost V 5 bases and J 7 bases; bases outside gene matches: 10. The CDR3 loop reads CASSSLAGAAEQYF. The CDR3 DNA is TGTGCCAGCAGCAGTCTAGCGGGCGCAGCTGAGCAGTACTTC.

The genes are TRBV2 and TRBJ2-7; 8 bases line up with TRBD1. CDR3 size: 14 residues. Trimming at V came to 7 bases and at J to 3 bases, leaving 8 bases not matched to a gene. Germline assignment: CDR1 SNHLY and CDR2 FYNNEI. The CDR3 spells CASNEDRVIYEQYF. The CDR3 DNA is TGTGCCAGCAACGAGGACAGGGTGATCTACGAGCAGTACTTC.

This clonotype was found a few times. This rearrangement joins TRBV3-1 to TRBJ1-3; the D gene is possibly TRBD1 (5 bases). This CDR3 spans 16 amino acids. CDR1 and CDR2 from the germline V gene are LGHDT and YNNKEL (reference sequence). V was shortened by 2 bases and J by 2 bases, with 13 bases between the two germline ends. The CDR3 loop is CASSQQRQGAGNTIYF. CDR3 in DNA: TGTGCCAGCAGCCAACAAAGGCAGGGAGCTGGAAACACCATATATTTT.

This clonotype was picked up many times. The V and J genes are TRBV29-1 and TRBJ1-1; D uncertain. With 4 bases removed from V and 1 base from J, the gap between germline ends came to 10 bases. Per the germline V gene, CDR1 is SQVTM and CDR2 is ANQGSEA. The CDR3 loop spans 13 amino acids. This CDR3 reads CSVGWASNTEAFF. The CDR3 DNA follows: TGCAGCGTTGGGTGGGCCTCGAACACTGAAGCTTTCTTT. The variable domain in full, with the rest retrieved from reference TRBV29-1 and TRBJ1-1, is SAVISQKPSRDICQRGTSLTIQCQVDSQVTMMFWYRQQPGQSLTLIATANQGSEATYESGFVIDKFPISRPNLTFSTLTVSNMSPEDSSIYLCSVGWASNTEAFFGQGTRLTVV.

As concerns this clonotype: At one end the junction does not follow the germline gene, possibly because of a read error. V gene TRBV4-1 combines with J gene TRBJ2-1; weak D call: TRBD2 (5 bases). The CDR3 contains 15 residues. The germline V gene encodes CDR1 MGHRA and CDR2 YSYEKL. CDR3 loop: CARSQVRGSYNEQFF. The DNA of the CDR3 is TGCGCCAGAAGCCAAGTACGGGGCTCCTACAATGAGCAGTTCTTC.

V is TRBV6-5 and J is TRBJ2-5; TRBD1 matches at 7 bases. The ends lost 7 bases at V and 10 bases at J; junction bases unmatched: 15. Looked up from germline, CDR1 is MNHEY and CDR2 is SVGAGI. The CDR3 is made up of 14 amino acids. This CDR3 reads CASKSRGTAQDQYF. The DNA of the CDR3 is TGTGCCAGCAAGTCTCGAGGGACAGCCCAGGACCAGTACTTC.